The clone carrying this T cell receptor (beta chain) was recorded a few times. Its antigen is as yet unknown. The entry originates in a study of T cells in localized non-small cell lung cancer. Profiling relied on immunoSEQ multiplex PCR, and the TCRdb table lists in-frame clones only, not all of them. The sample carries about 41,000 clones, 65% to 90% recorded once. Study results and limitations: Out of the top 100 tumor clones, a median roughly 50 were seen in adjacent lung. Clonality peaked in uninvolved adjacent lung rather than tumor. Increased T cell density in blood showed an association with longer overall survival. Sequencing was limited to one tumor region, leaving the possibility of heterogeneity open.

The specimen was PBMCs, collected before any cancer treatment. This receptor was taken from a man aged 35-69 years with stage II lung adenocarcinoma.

CDR3: CASSPFGGAEQYF. The CDR3 DNA reads as TGTGCCAGCAGCCCATTCGGGGGGGCGGAGCAGTACTTC. The rearrangement uses TRBV7-2 and TRBJ2-7, with 8 bases lining up with TRBD2. Trimming took 5 bases from V and 7 from J; bases not matched to a gene: 7. The CDR3 covers 13 residues. The germline V gene has CDR1 SGHTA and CDR2 FQGNSA.